This T cell receptor beta chain was obtained from a study of blood T cell repertoires in COVID-19. Looking at the study overall: The origin of the acute and convalescent COVID-19 samples was the United States, Italy and Spain. T cells, B-cell-depleted T cells, or PBMCs provided the cDNA or gDNA that served as material.

This table comes from immunoSEQ multiplex PCR, and its TCRdb copy is limited to in-frame clones, with some not included. This table has roughly 230,000 clones, 83% appearing once. Trimming removed 3 bases at V and 4 bases at J, with 9 bases between. CDR1 and CDR2 from the germline V gene are WNHNN and SYGVQD (reference sequence). The length of the CDR3 is 13 residues. This clone was seen only once. This receptor was identified in a human donor in a cohort sampled during active COVID-19. The V gene is TRBV10-1, the J gene TRBJ2-5; the D is unclear. Sequenced sample: peripheral blood. CDR3 bases: TGCGCCAGCAGTGAAGGCGGTGTAGAGACCCAGTACTTC. Translation: CASSEGGVETQYF.